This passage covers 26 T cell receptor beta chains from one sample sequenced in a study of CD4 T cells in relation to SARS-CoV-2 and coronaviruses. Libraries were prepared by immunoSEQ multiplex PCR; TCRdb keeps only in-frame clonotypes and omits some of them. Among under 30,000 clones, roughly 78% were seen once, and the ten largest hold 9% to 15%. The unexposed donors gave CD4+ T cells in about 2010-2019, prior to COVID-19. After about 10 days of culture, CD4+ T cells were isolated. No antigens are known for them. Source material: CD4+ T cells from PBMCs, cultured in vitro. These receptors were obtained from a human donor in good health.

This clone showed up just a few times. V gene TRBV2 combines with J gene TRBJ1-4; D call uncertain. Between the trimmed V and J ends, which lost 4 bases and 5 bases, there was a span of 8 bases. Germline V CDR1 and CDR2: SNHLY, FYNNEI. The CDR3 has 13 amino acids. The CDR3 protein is CASSGDLNEKLFF. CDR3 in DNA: TGTGCCAGCAGTGGTGACCTAAATGAAAAACTGTTTTTT.

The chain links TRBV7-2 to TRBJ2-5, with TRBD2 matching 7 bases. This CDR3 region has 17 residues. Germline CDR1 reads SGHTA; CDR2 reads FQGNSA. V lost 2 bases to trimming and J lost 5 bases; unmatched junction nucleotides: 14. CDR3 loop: CASSLSSWRGSGETQYF. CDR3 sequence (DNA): TGTGCCAGCAGCTTAAGTAGTTGGCGGGGGTCGGGGGAGACCCAGTACTTC.

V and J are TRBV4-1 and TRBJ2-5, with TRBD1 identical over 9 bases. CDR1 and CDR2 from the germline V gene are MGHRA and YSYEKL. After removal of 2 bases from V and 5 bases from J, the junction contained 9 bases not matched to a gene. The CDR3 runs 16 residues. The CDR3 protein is CASSQPGQGFRETQYF. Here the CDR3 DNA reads TGCGCCAGCAGCCAACCGGGACAGGGATTTAGGGAGACCCAGTACTTC.

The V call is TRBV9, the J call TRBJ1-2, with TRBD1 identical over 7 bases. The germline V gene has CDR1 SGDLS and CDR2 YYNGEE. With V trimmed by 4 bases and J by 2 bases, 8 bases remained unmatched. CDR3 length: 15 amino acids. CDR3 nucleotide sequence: TGTGCCAGCAGCCAAATTCCGACAGGGAACTATGGCTACACCTTC. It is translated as CASSQIPTGNYGYTF.

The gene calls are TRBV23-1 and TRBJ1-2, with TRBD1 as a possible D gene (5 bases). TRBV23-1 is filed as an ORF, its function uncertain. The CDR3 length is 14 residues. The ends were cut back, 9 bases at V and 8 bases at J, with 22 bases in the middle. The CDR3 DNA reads TGCGCCAGGAGAGGCGTGGCAGGGCAACACGGCTACACCTTC. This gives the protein CARRGVAGQHGYTF.

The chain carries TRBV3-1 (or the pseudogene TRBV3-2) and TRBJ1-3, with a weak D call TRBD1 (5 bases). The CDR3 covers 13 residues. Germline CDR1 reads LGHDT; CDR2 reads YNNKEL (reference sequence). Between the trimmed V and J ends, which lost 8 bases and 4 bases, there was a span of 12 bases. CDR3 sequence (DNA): TGTGCCAGCCGGGGGATAGCGGGAAACACCATATATTTT. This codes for CASRGIAGNTIYF.

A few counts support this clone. CDR3 loop: CASSQGAGNQPQHF. DNA of the CDR3: TGCGCCAGCAGCCAAGGGGCAGGGAATCAGCCCCAGCATTTT. The rearrangement links TRBV4-1 to TRBJ1-5; D perhaps matches TRBD1 (5 bases). The CDR3 length is 14 residues. From germline, CDR1 is MGHRA and CDR2 YSYEKL. The V end was cut by 1 base, the J end by 4 bases, with 8 bases between.

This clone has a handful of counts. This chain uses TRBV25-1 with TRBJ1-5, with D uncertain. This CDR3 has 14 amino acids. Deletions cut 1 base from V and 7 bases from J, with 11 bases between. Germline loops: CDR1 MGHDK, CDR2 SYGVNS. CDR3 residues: CASSEFGEGQPQHF. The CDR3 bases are TGTGCCAGCAGTGAATTCGGGGAGGGCCAGCCCCAGCATTTT.

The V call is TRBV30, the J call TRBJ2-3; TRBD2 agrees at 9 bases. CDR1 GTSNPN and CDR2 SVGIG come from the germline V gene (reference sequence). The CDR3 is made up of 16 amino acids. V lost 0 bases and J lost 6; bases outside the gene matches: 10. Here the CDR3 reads CAWSVRGAGGRDTQYF. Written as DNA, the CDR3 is TGTGCCTGGAGTGTTCGGGGAGCGGGAGGTAGGGATACGCAGTATTTT.

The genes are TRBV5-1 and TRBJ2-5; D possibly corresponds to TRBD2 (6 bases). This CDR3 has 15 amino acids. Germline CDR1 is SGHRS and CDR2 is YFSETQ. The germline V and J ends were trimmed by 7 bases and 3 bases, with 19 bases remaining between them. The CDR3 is CASYTGPGVEETQYF. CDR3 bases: TGCGCCAGCTATACCGGGCCGGGGGTCGAAGAGACCCAGTACTTC.

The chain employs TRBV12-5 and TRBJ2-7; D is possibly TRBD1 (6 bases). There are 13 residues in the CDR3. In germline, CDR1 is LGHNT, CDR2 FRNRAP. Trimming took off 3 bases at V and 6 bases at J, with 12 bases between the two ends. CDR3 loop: CASGFGTPAEQYF. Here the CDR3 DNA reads TGTGCTAGTGGTTTTGGGACACCGGCCGAGCAGTACTTC.

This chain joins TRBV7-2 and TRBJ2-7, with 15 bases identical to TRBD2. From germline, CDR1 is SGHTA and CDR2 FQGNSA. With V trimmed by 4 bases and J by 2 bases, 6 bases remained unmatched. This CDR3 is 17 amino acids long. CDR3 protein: CASSYGLAGGLTYEQYF. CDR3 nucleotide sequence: TGTGCCAGCAGCTACGGACTAGCGGGGGGGCTGACCTACGAGCAGTACTTC. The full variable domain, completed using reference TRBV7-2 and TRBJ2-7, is GAGVSQSPSNKVTEKGKDVELRCDPISGHTALYWYRQSLGQGLEFLIYFQGNSAPDKSGLPSDRFSAERTGGSVSTLTIQRTQQEDSAVYLCASSYGLAGGLTYEQYFGPGTRLTVT.

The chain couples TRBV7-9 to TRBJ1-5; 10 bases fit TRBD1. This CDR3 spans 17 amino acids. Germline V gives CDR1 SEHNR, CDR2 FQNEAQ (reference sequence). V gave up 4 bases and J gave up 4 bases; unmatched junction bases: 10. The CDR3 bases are TGTGCCAGCAGCTCGGCCCTTGGGACAGGGGTAAATCAGCCCCAGCATTTT. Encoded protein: CASSSALGTGVNQPQHF. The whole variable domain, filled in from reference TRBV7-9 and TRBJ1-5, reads DTGVSQNPRHKITKRGQNVTFRCDPISEHNRLYWYRQTLGQGPEFLTYFQNEAQLEKSRLLSDRFSAERPKGSFSTLEIQRTEQGDSAMYLCASSSALGTGVNQPQHFGDGTRLSIL.

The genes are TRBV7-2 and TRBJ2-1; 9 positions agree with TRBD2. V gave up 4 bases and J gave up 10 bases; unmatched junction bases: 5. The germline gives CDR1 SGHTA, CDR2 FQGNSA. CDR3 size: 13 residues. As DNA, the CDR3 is TGTGCCAGCAGCTCGGGGACTAGCTGGGAGCAGTTCTTC. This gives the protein CASSSGTSWEQFF.

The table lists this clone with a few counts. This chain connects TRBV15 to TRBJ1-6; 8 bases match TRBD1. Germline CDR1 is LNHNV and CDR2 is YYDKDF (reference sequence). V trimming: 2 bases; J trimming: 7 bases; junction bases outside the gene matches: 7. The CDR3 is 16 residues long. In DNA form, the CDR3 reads TGTGCCACCAGCAGATTAGGACGGACAGGGAATTCACCCCTCCACTTT. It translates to CATSRLGRTGNSPLHF.

The CDR3 loop is CASRQRGAGEYGYTF. The DNA for the CDR3 is TGTGCCAGCAGGCAACGCGGGGCTGGTGAATATGGCTACACCTTC. The chain uses TRBV6-5 and TRBJ1-2, with D possibly matching TRBD1 (5 bases). CDR1 is MNHEY, CDR2 SVGAGI, per germline. CDR3 length equals 15 residues. V lost 6 bases to trimming and J lost 5 bases, with 19 bases between them.

The CDR3 sequence: CASSPLAGAAGANVLTF. Here the CDR3 DNA reads TGCGCCAGCAGCCCTCTCGCGGGTGCGGCGGGGGCCAACGTCCTGACTTTC. The V and J genes are TRBV5-1 and TRBJ2-6, with a tentative D call TRBD2 (5 bases). Trimming took off 4 bases at V and 4 bases at J, with 18 bases between the two ends. The CDR3 totals 17 residues. From germline, CDR1 is SGHRS and CDR2 YFSETQ.

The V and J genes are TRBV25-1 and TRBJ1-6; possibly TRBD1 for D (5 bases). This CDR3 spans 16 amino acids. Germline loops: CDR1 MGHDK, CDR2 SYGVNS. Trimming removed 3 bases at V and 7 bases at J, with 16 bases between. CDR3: CASSERGPRQNSPLHF. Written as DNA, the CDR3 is TGTGCCAGCAGTGAGCGGGGACCACGACAGAATTCACCCCTCCACTTT.

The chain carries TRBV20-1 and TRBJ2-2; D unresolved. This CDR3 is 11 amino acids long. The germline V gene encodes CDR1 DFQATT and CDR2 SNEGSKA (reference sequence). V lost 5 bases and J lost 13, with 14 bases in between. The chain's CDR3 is CSAHHPGGLFF. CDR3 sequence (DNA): TGCAGTGCTCACCACCCGGGTGGGCTGTTTTTT.

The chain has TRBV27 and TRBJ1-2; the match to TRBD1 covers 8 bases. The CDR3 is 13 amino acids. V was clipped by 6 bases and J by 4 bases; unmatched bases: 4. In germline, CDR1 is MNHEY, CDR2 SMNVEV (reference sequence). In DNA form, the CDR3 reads TGTGCCAGCAGCCACGGACAGGGCTATGGCTACACCTTC. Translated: CASSHGQGYGYTF.

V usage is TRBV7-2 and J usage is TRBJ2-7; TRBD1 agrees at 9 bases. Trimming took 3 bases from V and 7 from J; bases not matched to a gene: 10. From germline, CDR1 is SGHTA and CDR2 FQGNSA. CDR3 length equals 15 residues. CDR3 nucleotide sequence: TGTGCCAGCAGCTTTTTCGGACAGGGGAGGGGAGAGCAGTACTTC. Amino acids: CASSFFGQGRGEQYF.

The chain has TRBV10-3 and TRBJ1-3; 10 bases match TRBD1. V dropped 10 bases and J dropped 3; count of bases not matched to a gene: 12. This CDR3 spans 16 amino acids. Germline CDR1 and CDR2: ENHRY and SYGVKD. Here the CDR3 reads CATGLGGTGVGNTIYF. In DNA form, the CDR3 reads TGTGCCACCGGTCTGGGGGGGACAGGGGTTGGAAACACCATATATTTT.

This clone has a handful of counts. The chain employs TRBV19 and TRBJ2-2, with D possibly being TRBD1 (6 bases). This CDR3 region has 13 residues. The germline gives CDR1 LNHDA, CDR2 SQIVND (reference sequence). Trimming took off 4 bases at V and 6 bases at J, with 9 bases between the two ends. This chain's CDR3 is CASSTHRAGELFF. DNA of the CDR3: TGTGCCAGTAGTACCCACAGGGCCGGGGAGCTGTTTTTT.

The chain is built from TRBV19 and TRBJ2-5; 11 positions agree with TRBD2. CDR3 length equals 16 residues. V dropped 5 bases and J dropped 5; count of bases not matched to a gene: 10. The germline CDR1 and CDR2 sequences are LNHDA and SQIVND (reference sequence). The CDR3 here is CASSSRVAGGPETQYF. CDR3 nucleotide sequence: TGTGCCAGTAGTTCTCGCGTAGCGGGAGGGCCTGAGACCCAGTACTTC.

Here the CDR3 reads CASSLRPGTGAFSYEQYF. The CDR3 coding sequence is TGTGCCAGCAGCCTTCGTCCCGGGACAGGGGCTTTCTCCTACGAGCAGTACTTC. This chain joins TRBV9 and TRBJ2-7; 10 nucleotides match TRBD1. The germline V gene encodes CDR1 SGDLS and CDR2 YYNGEE. The length of the CDR3 is 18 residues. With 4 bases clipped from V and 0 bases from J, the junction kept 13 bases outside the gene matches.

CDR3 in amino acids: CASNPTGSMAGELFF. CDR3 nucleotide sequence: TGTGCCAGCAACCCGACCGGGAGTATGGCCGGGGAGCTGTTTTTT. This chain connects TRBV7-3 to TRBJ2-2, with D possibly being TRBD2 (6 bases). Germline CDR1 is SGHTA and CDR2 is FQGTGA. Trimming removed 7 bases from V and 6 bases from J, with 18 bases in between. The CDR3 has 15 residues.